This T cell receptor beta chain was captured by sequencing in a study of ipilimumab plus nivolumab after autologous stem cell transplantation. Germline CDR1 reads MDHEN; CDR2 reads SYDVKM. V trimming: 11 bases; J trimming: 5 bases; junction bases outside the gene matches: 15. The CDR3 totals 15 residues. Ipilimumab, 1 mg/kg, started 14 to 28 days after autologous transplant. The data were produced by immunoSEQ multiplex PCR, yet TCRdb's version contains in-frame clones alone and is incomplete. The sample lists about 10,000 clones, nearly 80% seen once, with 8% to 10% in the top ten. Sequencing was performed on PBMCs, taken in a trial of ipilimumab plus nivolumab as post-transplant consolidation. The sequence derives from a male donor with diffuse large B-cell lymphoma. The V gene is TRBV28, the J gene TRBJ2-5; 9 bases are a match to TRBD2. CDR3 region: CAVSMGSGGWETQYF. CDR3 in DNA: TGTGCCGTCTCTATGGGTAGCGGGGGCTGGGAGACCCAGTACTTC.